This T cell receptor beta chain was observed in a study of molecular identifiers for immune sequencing clone quantification. TCRdb itself ran the PCR reads through MiXCR, one entry per CDR3 protein. The table has about 510,000 distinct CDR3 sequences, about 26% seen once. The CDR3 extends over 14 amino acids. Trimming took off 1 base at V and 4 bases at J, with 9 bases between the two ends. Germline CDR1 is MGHRA and CDR2 is YSYEKL. This clonotype turned up a few times. This rearrangement joins TRBV4-1 to TRBJ2-3; D gene unclear. The sequenced material came from naive CD8+ T cells from blood, with Jurkat cell RNA spiked in. The subset was: FACS-sorted CD8+CD4-CCR7+CD45RA+ naive T cells. This sequence was found in a human donor in good health. Some libraries in this study had Jurkat cell RNA spiked in. As DNA, the CDR3 is TGCGCCAGCAGCCAAGTACCGGGTGCAGATACGCAGTATTTT. It specifies CASSQVPGADTQYF.